This T cell receptor (beta chain) derives from a study of blood T cell repertoires in COVID-19. There are 15 residues in the CDR3. In germline, CDR1 is MNHNY, CDR2 SVGAGI (reference sequence). V shed 7 bases and J shed 4 bases, with 20 bases lying between them. Generated by immunoSEQ multiplex PCR, the TCRdb table keeps only in-frame clones and is missing some. The sample yields some 200,000 clones, around 87% seen once. This TCR was recovered from a young woman who had recovered from COVID-19. The chain joins TRBV6-6 to TRBJ2-7, with D possibly matching TRBD1 (7 bases). The sample was PBMCs or T cells enriched from blood (not recorded which). The CDR3 bases are TGTGCCAGCACTCCTACTTTGGCAGGGGGGTACGAGCAGTACTTC. It translates to CASTPTLAGGYEQYF.